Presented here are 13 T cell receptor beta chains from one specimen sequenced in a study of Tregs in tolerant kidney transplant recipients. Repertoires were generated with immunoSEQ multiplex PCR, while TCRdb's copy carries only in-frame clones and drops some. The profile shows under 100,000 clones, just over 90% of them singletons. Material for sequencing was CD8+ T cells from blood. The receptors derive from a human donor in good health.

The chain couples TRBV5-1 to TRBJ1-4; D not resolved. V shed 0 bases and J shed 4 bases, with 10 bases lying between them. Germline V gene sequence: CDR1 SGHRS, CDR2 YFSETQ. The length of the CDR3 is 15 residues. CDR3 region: CASSLVQNNNEKLFF. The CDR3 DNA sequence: TGCGCCAGCAGCTTGGTACAGAATAATAATGAAAAACTGTTTTTT.

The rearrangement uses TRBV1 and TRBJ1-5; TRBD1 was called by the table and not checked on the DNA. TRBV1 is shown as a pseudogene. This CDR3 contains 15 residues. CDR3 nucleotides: TGCACCAGCAGCCTCGAGACAGGGGTGATTCAGCCCCAGCATTTT. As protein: CTSSLETGVIQPQHF.

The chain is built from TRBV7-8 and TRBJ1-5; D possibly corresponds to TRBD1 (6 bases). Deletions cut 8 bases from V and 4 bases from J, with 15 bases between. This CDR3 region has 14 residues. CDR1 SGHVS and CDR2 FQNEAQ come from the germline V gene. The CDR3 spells CASRRGEGNQPQHF. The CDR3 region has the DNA TGTGCCAGCCGCAGGGGTGAGGGGAATCAGCCCCAGCATTTT. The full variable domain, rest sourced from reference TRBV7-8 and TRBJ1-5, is GAGVSQSPRYKVAKRGQDVALRCDPISGHVSLFWYQQALGQGPEFLTYFQNEAQLDKSGLPSDRFFAERPEGSVSTLKIQRTQQEDSAVYLCASRRGEGNQPQHFGDGTRLSIL.

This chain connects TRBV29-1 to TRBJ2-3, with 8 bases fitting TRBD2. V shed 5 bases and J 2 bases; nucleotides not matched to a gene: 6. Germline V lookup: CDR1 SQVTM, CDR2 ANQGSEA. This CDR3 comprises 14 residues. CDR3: CSVLLAEYTDTQYF. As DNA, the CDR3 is TGCAGCGTTCTACTAGCGGAATACACAGATACGCAGTATTTT.

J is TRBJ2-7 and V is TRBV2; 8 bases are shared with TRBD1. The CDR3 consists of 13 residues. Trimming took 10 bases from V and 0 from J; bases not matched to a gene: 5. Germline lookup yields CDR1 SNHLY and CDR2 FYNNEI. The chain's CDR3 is CAIADRDSYEQYF. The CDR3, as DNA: TGTGCCATAGCGGACAGGGACTCCTACGAGCAGTACTTC.

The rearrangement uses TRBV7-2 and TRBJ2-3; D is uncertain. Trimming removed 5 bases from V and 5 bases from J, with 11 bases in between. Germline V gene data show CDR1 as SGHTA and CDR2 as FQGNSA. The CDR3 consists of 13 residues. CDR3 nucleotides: TGTGCCAGCAGCCCGGACGGCGGAGATACGCAGTATTTT. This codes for CASSPDGGDTQYF.

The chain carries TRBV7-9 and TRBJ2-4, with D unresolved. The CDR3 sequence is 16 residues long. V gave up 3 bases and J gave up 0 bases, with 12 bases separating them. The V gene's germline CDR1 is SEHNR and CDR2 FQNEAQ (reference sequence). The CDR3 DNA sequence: TGTGCCAGCAGCTTGGATTACGAGCTAGCCAAAAACATTCAGTACTTC. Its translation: CASSLDYELAKNIQYF.

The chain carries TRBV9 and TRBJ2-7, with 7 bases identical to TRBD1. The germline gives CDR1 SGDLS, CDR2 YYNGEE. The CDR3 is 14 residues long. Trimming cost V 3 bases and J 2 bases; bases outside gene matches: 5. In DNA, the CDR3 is TGTGCCAGCAGCGAGGAAGGGACAGCCTACGAGCAGTACTTC. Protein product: CASSEEGTAYEQYF.

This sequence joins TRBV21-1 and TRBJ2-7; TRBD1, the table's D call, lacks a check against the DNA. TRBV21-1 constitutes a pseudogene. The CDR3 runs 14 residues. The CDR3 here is CASSKVGANYEQYF. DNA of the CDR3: TGTGCCAGCAGCAAAGTAGGGGCAAACTACGAGCAGTACTTC.

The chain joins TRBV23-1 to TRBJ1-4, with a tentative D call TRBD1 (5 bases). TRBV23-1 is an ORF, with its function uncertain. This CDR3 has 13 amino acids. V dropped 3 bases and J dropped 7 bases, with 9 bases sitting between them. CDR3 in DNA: TGCGCCAGCAGTCACCCGGGGGGTGAAAAACTGTTTTTT. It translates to CASSHPGGEKLFF.

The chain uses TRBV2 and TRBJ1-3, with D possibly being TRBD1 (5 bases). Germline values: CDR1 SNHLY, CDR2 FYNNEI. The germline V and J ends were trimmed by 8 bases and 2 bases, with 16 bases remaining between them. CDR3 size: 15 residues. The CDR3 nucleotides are TGTGCCAGCCCCGAGCAGGGTGCCCCTGGAAACACCATATATTTT. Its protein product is CASPEQGAPGNTIYF.

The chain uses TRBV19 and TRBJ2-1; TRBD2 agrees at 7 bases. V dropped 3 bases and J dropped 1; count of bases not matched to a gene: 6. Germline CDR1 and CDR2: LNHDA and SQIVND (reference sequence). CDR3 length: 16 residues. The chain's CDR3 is CASSILSGVSYNEQFF. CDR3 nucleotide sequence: TGTGCCAGTAGTATTTTGAGCGGGGTATCCTACAATGAGCAGTTCTTC.

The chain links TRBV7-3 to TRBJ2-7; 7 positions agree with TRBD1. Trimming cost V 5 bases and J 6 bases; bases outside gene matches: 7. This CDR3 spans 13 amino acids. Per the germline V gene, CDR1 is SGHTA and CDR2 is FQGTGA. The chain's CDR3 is CASSLVRGLEQYF. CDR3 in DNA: TGTGCCAGCAGCCTAGTTAGGGGGCTCGAGCAGTACTTC.